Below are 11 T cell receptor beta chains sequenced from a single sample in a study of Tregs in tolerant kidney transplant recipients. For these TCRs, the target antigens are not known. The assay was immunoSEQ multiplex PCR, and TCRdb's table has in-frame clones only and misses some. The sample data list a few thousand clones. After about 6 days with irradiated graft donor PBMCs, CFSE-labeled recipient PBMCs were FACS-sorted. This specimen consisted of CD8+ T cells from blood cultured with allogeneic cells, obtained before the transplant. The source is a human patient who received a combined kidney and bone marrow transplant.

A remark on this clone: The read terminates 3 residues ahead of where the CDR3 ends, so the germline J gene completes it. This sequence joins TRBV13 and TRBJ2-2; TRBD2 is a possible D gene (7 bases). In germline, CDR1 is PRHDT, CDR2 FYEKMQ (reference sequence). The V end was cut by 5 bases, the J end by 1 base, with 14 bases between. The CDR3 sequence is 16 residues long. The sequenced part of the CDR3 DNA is TGTGCCAGCAGCACCCGAGGGGGGGTGAACACCGGGGAG. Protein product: CASSTRGGVNTGE. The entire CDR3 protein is CASSTRGGVNTGELFF.

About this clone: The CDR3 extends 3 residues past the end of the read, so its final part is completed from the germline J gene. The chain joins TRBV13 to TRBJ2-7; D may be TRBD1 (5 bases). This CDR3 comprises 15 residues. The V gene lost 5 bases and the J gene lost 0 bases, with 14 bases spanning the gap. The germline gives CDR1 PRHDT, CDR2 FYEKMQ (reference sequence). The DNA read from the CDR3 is TGTGCCAGCAGCCCCGGTAGGGGCCCCTCCTACGAG. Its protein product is CASSPGRGPSYE. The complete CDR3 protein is CASSPGRGPSYEQYF.

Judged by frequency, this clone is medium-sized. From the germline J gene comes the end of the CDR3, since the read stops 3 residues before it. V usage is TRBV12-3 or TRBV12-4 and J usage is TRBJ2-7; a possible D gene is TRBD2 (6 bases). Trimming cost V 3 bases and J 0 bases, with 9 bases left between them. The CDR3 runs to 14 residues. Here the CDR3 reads CASSFGGYSYEQYF. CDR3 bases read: TGTGCCAGCAGTTTTGGGGGGTACTCCTACGAG.

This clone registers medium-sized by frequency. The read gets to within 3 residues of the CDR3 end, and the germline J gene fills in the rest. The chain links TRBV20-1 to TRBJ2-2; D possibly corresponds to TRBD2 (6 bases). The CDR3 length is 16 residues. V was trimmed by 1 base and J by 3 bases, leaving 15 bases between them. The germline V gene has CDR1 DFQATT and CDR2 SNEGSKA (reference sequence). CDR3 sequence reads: CSARGRSSGYTGELFF. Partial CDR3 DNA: TGCAGTGCTAGAGGTCGGAGTAGCGGATACACCGGGGAG.

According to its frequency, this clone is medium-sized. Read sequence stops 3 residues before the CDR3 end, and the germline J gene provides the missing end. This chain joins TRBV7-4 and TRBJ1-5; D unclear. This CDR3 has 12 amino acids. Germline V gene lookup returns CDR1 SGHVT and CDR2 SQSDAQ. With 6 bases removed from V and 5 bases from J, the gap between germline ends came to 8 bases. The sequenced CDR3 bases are TGTGCCAGCAGGCCTCCGGATCAGCCC. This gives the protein CASRPPDQP. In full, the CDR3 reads CASRPPDQPQHF.

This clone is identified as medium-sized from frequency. The DNA read from the CDR3 is TGTGCCAGCAGTCCCGGGACTAGCTCCTACGAG. This sequence encodes CASSPGTSSYE. The complete CDR3 protein is CASSPGTSSYEQYF. V and J are TRBV12-3 or TRBV12-4 and TRBJ2-7; 8 nucleotides align to TRBD2. With the read ending 3 residues before the CDR3 end, the germline J gene is used to fill in that end. V dropped 5 bases and J dropped 0; count of bases not matched to a gene: 3. The CDR3 runs to 14 residues.

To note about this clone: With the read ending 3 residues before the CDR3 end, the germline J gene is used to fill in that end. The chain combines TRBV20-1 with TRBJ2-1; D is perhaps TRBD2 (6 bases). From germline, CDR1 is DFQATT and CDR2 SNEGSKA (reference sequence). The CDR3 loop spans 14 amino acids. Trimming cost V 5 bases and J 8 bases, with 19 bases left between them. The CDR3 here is CSAEGTFWGHEQFF. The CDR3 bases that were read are TGCAGTGCTGAGGGGACTTTCTGGGGACATGAG.

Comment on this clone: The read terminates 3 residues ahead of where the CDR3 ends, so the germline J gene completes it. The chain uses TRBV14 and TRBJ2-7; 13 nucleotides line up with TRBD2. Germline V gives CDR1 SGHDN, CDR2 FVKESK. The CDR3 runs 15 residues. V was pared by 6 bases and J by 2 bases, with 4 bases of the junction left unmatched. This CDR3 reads CASSGLAGDTYEQYF. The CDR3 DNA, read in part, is TGTGCCAGCAGTGGACTAGCGGGAGATACCTACGAG.

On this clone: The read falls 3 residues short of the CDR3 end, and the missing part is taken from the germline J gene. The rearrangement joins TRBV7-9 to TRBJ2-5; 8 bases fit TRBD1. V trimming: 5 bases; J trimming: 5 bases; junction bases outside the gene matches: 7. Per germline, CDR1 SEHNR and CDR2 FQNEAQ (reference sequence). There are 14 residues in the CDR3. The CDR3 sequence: CASSHRQGPETQYF. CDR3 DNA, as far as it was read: TGTGCCAGCAGCCACCGACAGGGGCCGGAGACC.

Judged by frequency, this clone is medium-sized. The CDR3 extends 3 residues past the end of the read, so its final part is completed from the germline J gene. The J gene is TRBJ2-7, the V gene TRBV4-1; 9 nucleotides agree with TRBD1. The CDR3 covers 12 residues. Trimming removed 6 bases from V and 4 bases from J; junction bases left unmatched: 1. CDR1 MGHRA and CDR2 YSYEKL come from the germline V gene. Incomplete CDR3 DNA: TGCGCCAGCAGGGGACAGGGTTACGAG. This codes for CASRGQGYE. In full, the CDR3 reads CASRGQGYEQYF.

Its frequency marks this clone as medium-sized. CDR3: CASSYGGGPYEQYF. CDR3 DNA, as far as it was read: TGTGCCAGCAGCTACGGCGGGGGCCCCTACGAG. V is TRBV7-9 and J is TRBJ2-7, with D possibly TRBD2 on 7 matching bases. The read gets to within 3 residues of the CDR3 end, and the germline J gene fills in the rest. Germline CDR1 SEHNR, CDR2 FQNEAQ (reference sequence). The CDR3 covers 14 residues. V gave up 4 bases and J gave up 2 bases, with 12 bases separating them.